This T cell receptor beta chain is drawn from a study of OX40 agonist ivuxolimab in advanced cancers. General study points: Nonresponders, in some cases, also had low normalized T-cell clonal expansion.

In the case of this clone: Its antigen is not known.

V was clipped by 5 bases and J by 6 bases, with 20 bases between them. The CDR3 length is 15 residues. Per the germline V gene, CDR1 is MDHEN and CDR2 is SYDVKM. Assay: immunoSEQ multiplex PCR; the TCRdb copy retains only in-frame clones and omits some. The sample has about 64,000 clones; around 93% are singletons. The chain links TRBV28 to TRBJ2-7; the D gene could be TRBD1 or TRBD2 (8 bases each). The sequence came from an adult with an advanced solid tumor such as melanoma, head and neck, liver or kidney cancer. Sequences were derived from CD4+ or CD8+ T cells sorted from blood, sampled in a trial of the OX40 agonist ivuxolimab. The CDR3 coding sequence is TGTGCCAGCAGTCCCCAGGGGGCGGGAGGCGGCGAGCAGTACTTC. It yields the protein CASSPQGAGGGEQYF.